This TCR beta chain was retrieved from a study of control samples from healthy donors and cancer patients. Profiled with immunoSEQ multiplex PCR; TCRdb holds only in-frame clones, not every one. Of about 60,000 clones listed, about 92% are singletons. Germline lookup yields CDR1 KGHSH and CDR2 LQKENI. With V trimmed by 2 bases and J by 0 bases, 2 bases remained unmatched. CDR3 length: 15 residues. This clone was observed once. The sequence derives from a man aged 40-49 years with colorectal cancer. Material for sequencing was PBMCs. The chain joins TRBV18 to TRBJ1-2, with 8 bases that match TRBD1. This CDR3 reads CASSPDRGANYGYTF. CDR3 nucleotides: TGTGCCAGCTCACCAGACAGGGGAGCTAACTATGGCTACACCTTC.